Listed below are T cell receptor beta chains from one sample, sequenced in a study of blood T cell repertoires in COVID-19. TCRdb keeps only in-frame clones here, not all; method: immunoSEQ multiplex PCR. The profile shows a few hundred thousand clones, 80% to 90% of them singletons. Sequenced sample: peripheral blood. Every receptor here comes from a woman between 35 and 50 years old who had recovered from COVID-19. Both conserved end residues are part of each CDR3. D genes are given only for firm matches. The size of a clone is reported for some rows only, either as once, few or many, or as a class for expanded clones.

CATSSSDRGGIYGYTF | TGTGCCACCAGCAGTTCAGACAGGGGCGGCATCTATGGCTACACCTTC | TRBJ1-2 | TRBD1 | TRBV15 | NA
CASSLGLAGALDEQFF | TGCGCCAGCAGCTTGGGACTAGCCGGGGCTCTGGATGAGCAGTTCTTC | TRBJ2-1 | TRBD2 | TRBV5-1 | NA
CSASRQGSGGELFF | TGCAGTGCTAGTCGACAGGGGTCGGGCGGGGAGCTGTTTTTT | TRBJ2-2 | TRBD1 | TRBV20-1 | NA
CASSPGTGGYTF | TGTGCCAGCAGTCCCGGGACAGGAGGCTACACCTTC | TRBJ1-2 | TRBD1 | TRBV6-5 | NA
CASSLDGVGELFF | TGTGCCAGCAGCTTAGACGGGGTCGGGGAGCTGTTTTTT | TRBJ2-2 | NA | TRBV11-2 | NA
CASSPWTVQETQYF | TGTGCCAGCAGCCCCTGGACAGTGCAAGAGACCCAGTACTTC | TRBJ2-5 | NA | TRBV3-1/TRBV3-2 | NA
CASGRGNSGNTIYF | TGTGCCAGCGGGAGGGGGAACTCTGGAAACACCATATATTTT | TRBJ1-3 | NA | TRBV6-5 | NA
CASSSSGVADTQYF | TGTGCCAGCAGTTCTAGCGGGGTAGCAGATACGCAGTATTTT | TRBJ2-3 | TRBD2 | TRBV6-1 | NA
CASSYSRKQGVGGYTF | TGTGCCAGCAGTTACTCGAGAAAACAGGGGGTTGGTGGCTACACCTTC | TRBJ1-2 | TRBD1 | TRBV6-5 | NA
CATGQGAPLNSYGYTF | TGTGCCACCGGACAGGGGGCGCCCTTAAACTCCTATGGCTACACCTTC | TRBJ1-2 | TRBD1 | TRBV5-4 | NA
CASSLRRVGWNYGYTF | TGTGCCAGCAGCTTGAGGAGGGTCGGTTGGAACTATGGCTACACCTTC | TRBJ1-2 | NA | TRBV5-6 | NA
CASSMAGGLDTQYF | TGTGCCAGTAGTATGGCCGGGGGGTTGGATACGCAGTATTTT | TRBJ2-3 | TRBD2 | TRBV19 | NA
CASSQSQGSRAGELFF | TGCGCCAGCAGTCAATCCCAGGGGTCTCGTGCCGGGGAGCTGTTTTTT | TRBJ2-2 | NA | TRBV23-1 | NA
CASGLATGETSPLHF | TGTGCTAGTGGTTTGGCCACAGGGGAAACTTCACCCCTCCACTTT | TRBJ1-6 | TRBD1 | TRBV12-5 | NA
CASSLMGRYGYTF | TGTGCCAGCAGTTTAATGGGGCGTTATGGCTACACCTTC | TRBJ1-2 | NA | TRBV12-3/TRBV12-4 | NA
CASSFGGRWGYTF | TGTGCCAGCAGTTTCGGGGGTCGGTGGGGCTACACCTTC | TRBJ1-2 | NA | TRBV27 | NA
CSASRGGLPTANEQFF | TGCAGTGCTAGTCGGGGTGGGCTCCCCACTGCCAATGAGCAGTTCTTC | TRBJ2-1 | NA | TRBV20-1 | NA
CAISQLAEQFF | TGTGCCATCAGCCAACTAGCGGAGCAGTTCTTC | TRBJ2-1 | TRBD2 | TRBV10-3 | NA
CASSQERTSGGAWTGELFF | TGCGCCAGCAGCCAAGAGAGGACTAGCGGGGGGGCGTGGACCGGGGAGCTGTTTTTT | TRBJ2-2 | TRBD2 | TRBV4-3 | NA
CASSYSGDQPQHF | TGTGCCAGCAGTTACTCAGGGGATCAGCCCCAGCATTTT | TRBJ1-5 | NA | TRBV6-2/TRBV6-3 | few
CASSPRGPYEQYF | TGTGCCAGCAGCCCGCGGGGGCCCTACGAGCAGTACTTC | TRBJ2-7 | NA | TRBV3-1/TRBV3-2 | NA
CATVSGWGGHEQYF | TGTGCCACCGTAAGCGGCTGGGGGGGCCACGAGCAGTACTTC | TRBJ2-7 | NA | TRBV27 | few
CASSLDRNSYNSPLHF | TGTGCCAGTAGCCTCGACAGAAACTCCTATAATTCACCCCTCCACTTT | TRBJ1-6 | NA | TRBV19 | few
CASSVGGDAEAFF | TGTGCCAGCAGCGTAGGGGGAGATGCTGAAGCTTTCTTT | TRBJ1-1 | NA | TRBV9 | NA
CASSLPQGLSYNSPLHF | TGTGCCAGCAGCTTGCCCCAGGGTTTGTCCTATAATTCACCCCTCCACTTT | TRBJ1-6 | NA | TRBV7-2 | NA
CASSSGDRGGNTIYF | TGTGCCAGCAGCTCCGGGGACAGGGGAGGAAACACCATATATTTT | TRBJ1-3 | TRBD1 | TRBV13 | few
CASSWDRTYNSPLHF | TGTGCCAGCAGTTGGGACAGGACCTATAATTCACCCCTCCACTTT | TRBJ1-6 | TRBD1 | TRBV2 | NA
CASSTPGTGTGGYTF | TGTGCCAGTAGTACACCCGGGACAGGGACTGGCGGCTACACCTTC | TRBJ1-2 | TRBD1 | TRBV19 | NA
CASSSGQGVNYGYTF | TGTGCCAGCAGCTCGGGACAGGGGGTTAACTATGGCTACACCTTC | TRBJ1-2 | TRBD1 | TRBV7-9 | NA
CASSTDTEIRGLGAPLHF | TGTGCCAGCAGTACCGATACGGAAATCAGGGGGCTGGGGGCACCCCTCCACTTT | TRBJ1-6 | TRBD1 | TRBV2 | NA
CASKRGSTGELFF | TGTGCCAGTAAAAGGGGTAGCACCGGGGAGCTGTTTTTT | TRBJ2-2 | NA | TRBV19 | NA
CASSRYRDRGYEQYF | TGTGCCAGTAGTAGATACCGGGACAGGGGTTACGAGCAGTACTTC | TRBJ2-7 | TRBD1 | TRBV19 | NA
CASQRGLVSTDTQYF | TGCGCCAGCCAGAGAGGACTAGTCAGCACAGATACGCAGTATTTT | TRBJ2-3 | TRBD2 | TRBV5-1 | NA
CASSGDRGRSSGANVLTF | TGTGCCAGCAGCGGGGACAGGGGTAGGTCTTCTGGGGCCAACGTCCTGACTTTC | TRBJ2-6 | TRBD1 | TRBV9 | NA
CSASTPGQGIHQPQHF | TGCAGTGCCAGTACTCCGGGACAGGGGATCCATCAGCCCCAGCATTTT | TRBJ1-5 | TRBD1 | TRBV20-1 | NA
CASSPSGQDTQYF | TGTGCCAGCAGTCCCTCCGGACAAGATACGCAGTATTTT | TRBJ2-3 | NA | TRBV12-3/TRBV12-4 | NA
CASSSGTGIGSPLHF | TGCGCCAGCAGCTCGGGGACAGGGATAGGTTCACCCCTCCACTTT | TRBJ1-6 | TRBD1 | TRBV5-1 | few
CASSQGPTGTEAFF | TGCGCCAGCAGCCAGGGCCCAACGGGCACTGAAGCTTTCTTT | TRBJ1-1 | NA | TRBV10-1 | NA
CASSAVRGTAYGYTF | TGTGCCAGCAGCGCCGTGAGGGGGACAGCCTATGGCTACACCTTC | TRBJ1-2 | TRBD1 | TRBV7-8 | NA
CASSFRGGYTF | TGTGCCAGCAGTTTCAGGGGAGGCTACACCTTC | TRBJ1-2 | NA | TRBV28 | NA
CASSTTPTSGVETQYF | TGTGCCAGTAGTACGACCCCGACTAGCGGGGTAGAGACCCAGTACTTC | TRBJ2-5 | TRBD2 | TRBV19 | few
CASSFVSGAETQYF | TGCGCCAGCAGCTTCGTCAGCGGGGCAGAGACCCAGTACTTC | TRBJ2-5 | TRBD2 | TRBV5-1 | NA
CASSLSPGAGFYEQYF | TGTGCCAGCAGCCTCTCCCCAGGAGCGGGATTCTACGAGCAGTACTTC | TRBJ2-7 | TRBD2 | TRBV13 | once
CASSGDVRGELFF | TGTGCCAGCTCGGGGGACGTGCGCGGGGAGCTGTTTTTT | TRBJ2-2 | NA | TRBV2 | NA
CASSPTGVDSPLHF | TGTGCCAGCAGCCCCACGGGGGTTGATTCACCCCTCCACTTT | TRBJ1-6 | NA | TRBV11-3 | NA
CASSYSRGTSYGYTF | TGTGCCAGCAGTTACTCAAGAGGCACTTCCTATGGCTACACCTTC | TRBJ1-2 | NA | TRBV6-5 | NA
CASSLDGGPELFF | TGCGCCAGCAGCTTGGATGGGGGCCCGGAGCTGTTTTTT | TRBJ2-2 | NA | TRBV5-1 | NA
CASSQDLVNTEAFF | TGTGCCAGCAGCCAAGATCTTGTGAACACTGAAGCTTTCTTT | TRBJ1-1 | NA | TRBV3-1/TRBV3-2 | NA
CASAFVAGTDTQYF | TGTGCCAGCGCCTTTGTTGCCGGGACAGATACGCAGTATTTT | TRBJ2-3 | NA | TRBV28 | many
CASSLSGGFPNEQFF | TGCGCCAGCAGCCTCAGCGGGGGGTTTCCCAATGAGCAGTTCTTC | TRBJ2-1 | TRBD2 | TRBV5-1 | NA
CASGIQTGGRDTEAFF | TGTGCTAGTGGGATTCAAACAGGGGGCCGGGACACTGAAGCTTTCTTT | TRBJ1-1 | TRBD1 | TRBV12-5 | NA
CASRTGGSYEQYF | TGTGCCAGCAGAACAGGGGGCTCCTACGAGCAGTACTTC | TRBJ2-7 | TRBD1 | TRBV6-5 | NA
CASSPGTSSAGELFF | TGCGCCAGCAGCCCCGGGACTAGCTCTGCCGGGGAGCTGTTTTTT | TRBJ2-2 | TRBD2 | TRBV5-1 | NA
CASSLGTAGGRTDTQYF | TGCGCCAGCAGCTTGGGTACAGCGGGGGGCCGCACAGATACGCAGTATTTT | TRBJ2-3 | TRBD2 | TRBV5-1 | NA
CASSPPAGGIQETQYF | TGTGCCAGCTCACCACCTGCGGGGGGGATCCAAGAGACCCAGTACTTC | TRBJ2-5 | TRBD2 | TRBV18 | NA
CASSLDPTGVWDGYTF | TGCGCCAGCAGCTTAGACCCGACAGGGGTCTGGGACGGCTACACCTTC | TRBJ1-2 | TRBD1 | TRBV5-1 | NA
CASSPTGAKNTEAFF | TGCGCCAGCAGCCCGACAGGGGCGAAGAACACTGAAGCTTTCTTT | TRBJ1-1 | TRBD1 | TRBV4-3 | NA
CASSRTGANEKLFF | TGTGCCAGCAGCAGGACAGGGGCTAATGAAAAACTGTTTTTT | TRBJ1-4 | TRBD1 | TRBV7-2 | NA
CASAGGGIGSYEQYF | TGTGCCAGCGCAGGGGGCGGAATAGGGTCCTACGAGCAGTACTTC | TRBJ2-7 | TRBD1 | TRBV28 | NA